The 2 T cell receptor beta chains reported below all come from one sample, sequenced in a study of siplizumab effects on memory and regulatory T cells. Clones were sequenced by immunoSEQ multiplex PCR, and TCRdb holds only the in-frame ones, with some missing. Of 70,000 or so clones listed, more than 80% are singletons. Sequencing was carried out using CD8+ T cells sorted from blood. The source is a human donor in good health.

This chain's CDR3 is CASSLVVPGDASGANVLTF. The CDR3 DNA reads TGTGCCAGCAGCTTAGTCGTCCCAGGGGATGCATCTGGGGCCAACGTCCTGACTTTC. The genes are TRBV7-6 and TRBJ2-6, with D maybe TRBD1 (6 bases). The V end was cut by 1 base, the J end by 1 base, with 17 bases between. Germline loops: CDR1 SGHVS, CDR2 FNYEAQ. The length of the CDR3 is 19 residues.

The gene calls are TRBV11-3 and TRBJ1-1; D remains ambiguous. V was cut by 1 base and J by 1 base, with 10 bases left in between. Germline V CDR1 and CDR2: SGHNT, YENEEA. The CDR3 is 15 amino acids. CDR3 protein: CASSLGSGQNTEAFF. DNA for the CDR3: TGTGCCAGCAGCTTAGGGTCGGGTCAGAACACTGAAGCTTTCTTT.